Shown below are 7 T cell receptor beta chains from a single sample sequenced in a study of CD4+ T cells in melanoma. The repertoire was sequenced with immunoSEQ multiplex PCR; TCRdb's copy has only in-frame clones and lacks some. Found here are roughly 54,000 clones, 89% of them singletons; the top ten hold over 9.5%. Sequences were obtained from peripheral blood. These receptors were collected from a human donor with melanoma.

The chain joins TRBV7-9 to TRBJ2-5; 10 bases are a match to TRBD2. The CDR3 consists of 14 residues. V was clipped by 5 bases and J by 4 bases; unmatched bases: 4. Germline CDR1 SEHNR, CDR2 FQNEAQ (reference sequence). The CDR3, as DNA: TGTGCCAGCAGCGTCAGCGGGGGGGGAGAGACCCAGTACTTC. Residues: CASSVSGGGETQYF. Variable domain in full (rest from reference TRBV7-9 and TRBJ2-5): DTGVSQNPRHKITKRGQNVTFRCDPISEHNRLYWYRQTLGQGPEFLTYFQNEAQLEKSRLLSDRFSAERPKGSFSTLEIQRTEQGDSAMYLCASSVSGGGETQYFGPGTRLLVL.

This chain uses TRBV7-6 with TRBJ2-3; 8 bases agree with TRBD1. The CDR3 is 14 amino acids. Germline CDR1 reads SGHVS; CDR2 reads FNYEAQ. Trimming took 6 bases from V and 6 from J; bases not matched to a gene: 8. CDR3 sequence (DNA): TGTGCCAGCAGGCAGACAGGGGCGAGGGATACGCAGTATTTT. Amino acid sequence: CASRQTGARDTQYF.

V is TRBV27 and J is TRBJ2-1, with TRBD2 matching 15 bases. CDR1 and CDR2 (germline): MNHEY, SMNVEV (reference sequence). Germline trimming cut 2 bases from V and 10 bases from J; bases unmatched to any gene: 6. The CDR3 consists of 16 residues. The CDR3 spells CASSLEGLAGGQEQFF. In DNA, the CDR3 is TGTGCCAGCAGTTTAGAGGGACTAGCGGGGGGCCAGGAGCAGTTCTTC.

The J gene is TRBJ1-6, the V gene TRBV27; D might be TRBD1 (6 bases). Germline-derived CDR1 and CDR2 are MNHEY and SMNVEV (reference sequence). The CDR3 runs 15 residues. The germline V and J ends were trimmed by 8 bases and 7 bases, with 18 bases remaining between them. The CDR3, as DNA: TGTGCCAGCGGGCCCTGGGACAAACCGAATTCACCCCTCCACTTT. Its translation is CASGPWDKPNSPLHF.

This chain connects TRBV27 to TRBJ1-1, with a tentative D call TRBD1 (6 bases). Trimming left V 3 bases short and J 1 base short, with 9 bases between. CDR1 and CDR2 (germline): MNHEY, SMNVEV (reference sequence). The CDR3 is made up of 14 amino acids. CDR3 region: CASSFGGQNTEAFF. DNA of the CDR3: TGTGCCAGCAGTTTTGGGGGGCAGAACACTGAAGCTTTCTTT.

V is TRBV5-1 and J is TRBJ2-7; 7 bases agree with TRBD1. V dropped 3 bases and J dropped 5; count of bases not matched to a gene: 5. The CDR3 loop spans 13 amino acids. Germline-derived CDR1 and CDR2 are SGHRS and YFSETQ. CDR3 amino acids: CASSWTGTDEQYF. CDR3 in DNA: TGCGCCAGCAGCTGGACCGGGACAGACGAGCAGTACTTC.

The CDR3 here is CASSDESGGEAFF. The CDR3 coding sequence is TGCGCCAGCAGTGACGAGTCAGGGGGTGAAGCTTTCTTT. This chain joins TRBV10-2 and TRBJ1-1; 7 bases line up with TRBD1. Germline-derived CDR1 and CDR2 are WSHSY and SAAADI. V lost 3 bases to trimming and J lost 7 bases; unmatched junction nucleotides: 5. The CDR3 sequence is 13 residues long.